These T cell receptor beta chains were read from a single sample in a study of blood T cell repertoires in COVID-19. Using immunoSEQ multiplex PCR, the repertoire was profiled, and TCRdb retains in-frame clones only, with some absent. The sample includes more than 300,000 clones, 85% to 90% seen only once; the top ten take more than 0.85%. The sequenced sample consisted of peripheral blood. Receptors originate from a woman aged 40 to 50 with COVID-19, enrolled during active disease. Both conserved end residues are part of each CDR3. The order of the fields is D gene, V gene, clone size, J gene, CDR3 protein, CDR3 DNA. A D gene is named only where the DNA matches it firmly. The listing skips clone size in some rows; elsewhere it reads once, few, many or a size class.

d_call: NA; v_call: TRBV27; clone_size: NA; j_call: TRBJ1-6; cdr3_aa: CASSPRANSYNSPLHF; cdr3_nt: TGTGCCAGCAGTCCGCGGGCCAACTCCTATAATTCACCCCTCCACTTT
d_call: NA; v_call: TRBV2; clone_size: once; j_call: TRBJ2-7; cdr3_aa: CASSEVVLRGYYEQYF; cdr3_nt: TGTGCCAGCAGTGAAGTAGTATTAAGGGGATACTACGAGCAGTACTTC
d_call: TRBD1; v_call: TRBV9; clone_size: NA; j_call: TRBJ2-7; cdr3_aa: CASSVVGTGAEQYF; cdr3_nt: TGTGCCAGCAGCGTAGTGGGGACAGGGGCCGAGCAGTACTTC
d_call: TRBD1; v_call: TRBV19; clone_size: NA; j_call: TRBJ2-5; cdr3_aa: CASSIASRTGHKTQYF; cdr3_nt: TGTGCCAGTAGTATCGCCTCACGGACAGGGCACAAGACCCAGTACTTC
d_call: NA; v_call: TRBV11-2; clone_size: NA; j_call: TRBJ2-5; cdr3_aa: CASSPRGTSETQYF; cdr3_nt: TGTGCCAGCAGCCCCCGCGGGACTTCGGAGACCCAGTACTTC
d_call: TRBD1; v_call: TRBV5-4; clone_size: NA; j_call: TRBJ2-2; cdr3_aa: CASSQGTGFGELFF; cdr3_nt: TGTGCCAGCAGCCAGGGGACAGGGTTCGGGGAGCTGTTTTTT
d_call: TRBD1; v_call: TRBV19; clone_size: few; j_call: TRBJ2-7; cdr3_aa: CASSLGQGPPYEQYF; cdr3_nt: TGTGCCAGTAGTCTAGGACAGGGTCCTCCCTACGAGCAGTACTTC
d_call: NA; v_call: TRBV10-3; clone_size: once; j_call: TRBJ2-7; cdr3_aa: CAISTAGTSSYEQYF; cdr3_nt: TGTGCCATCAGTACCGCAGGGACAAGCTCCTACGAGCAGTACTTC
d_call: NA; v_call: TRBV7-2; clone_size: NA; j_call: TRBJ1-3; cdr3_aa: CASSLGGTIAGNTIYF; cdr3_nt: TGTGCCAGCAGCTTAGGGGGGACTATAGCTGGAAACACCATATATTTT
d_call: TRBD1; v_call: TRBV4-3; clone_size: NA; j_call: TRBJ2-6; cdr3_aa: CASSQAGTGVDGANVLTF; cdr3_nt: TGCGCCAGCAGCCAAGCCGGGACAGGGGTGGACGGGGCCAACGTCCTGACTTTC
d_call: NA; v_call: TRBV9; clone_size: NA; j_call: TRBJ1-1; cdr3_aa: CASTLSPDSAEAFF; cdr3_nt: TGTGCCAGCACCTTATCCCCCGACAGCGCTGAAGCTTTCTTT
d_call: TRBD2; v_call: TRBV30; clone_size: NA; j_call: TRBJ2-7; cdr3_aa: CAWLLAGDEQYF; cdr3_nt: TGTGCCTGGCTACTAGCGGGAGACGAGCAGTACTTC
d_call: NA; v_call: TRBV28; clone_size: NA; j_call: TRBJ1-5; cdr3_aa: CASRPGQINQPQHF; cdr3_nt: TGTGCCAGCAGGCCGGGACAAATCAATCAGCCCCAGCATTTT
d_call: TRBD2; v_call: TRBV15; clone_size: NA; j_call: TRBJ2-7; cdr3_aa: CVTSRDAAGGPYEQYF; cdr3_nt: TGTGTCACCAGCAGAGATGCGGCGGGGGGCCCTTACGAGCAGTACTTC
d_call: TRBD1; v_call: TRBV29-1; clone_size: NA; j_call: TRBJ1-6; cdr3_aa: CSVRTGTDNSPLHF; cdr3_nt: TGCAGCGTTCGGACCGGGACAGATAATTCACCCCTCCACTTT
d_call: TRBD1; v_call: TRBV15; clone_size: NA; j_call: TRBJ2-1; cdr3_aa: CATSREGQGENEQFF; cdr3_nt: TGTGCCACCAGCAGAGAGGGACAGGGTGAAAATGAGCAGTTCTTC
d_call: NA; v_call: TRBV29-1; clone_size: NA; j_call: TRBJ2-7; cdr3_aa: CSVEDSQGLYEQYF; cdr3_nt: TGCAGCGTTGAAGATTCGCAGGGTTTATACGAGCAGTACTTC
d_call: NA; v_call: TRBV5-1; clone_size: NA; j_call: TRBJ2-3; cdr3_aa: CASTRVPATDTQYF; cdr3_nt: TGCGCCAGCACCCGAGTGCCCGCCACAGATACGCAGTATTTT
d_call: NA; v_call: TRBV2; clone_size: NA; j_call: TRBJ1-1; cdr3_aa: CASSETAKNTEAFF; cdr3_nt: TGTGCCAGCAGTGAAACAGCAAAGAACACTGAAGCTTTCTTT
d_call: TRBD1; v_call: TRBV5-8; clone_size: NA; j_call: TRBJ2-7; cdr3_aa: CASTYRPGQSFYEQYF; cdr3_nt: TGTGCCAGCACCTACCGCCCGGGACAGAGCTTCTACGAGCAGTACTTC
d_call: NA; v_call: TRBV7-9; clone_size: NA; j_call: TRBJ1-4; cdr3_aa: CASSLAVGASEKLFF; cdr3_nt: TGTGCCAGCAGCTTAGCGGTGGGGGCGAGTGAAAAACTGTTTTTT
d_call: NA; v_call: TRBV28; clone_size: NA; j_call: TRBJ2-2; cdr3_aa: CASSIQGNTGELFF; cdr3_nt: TGTGCCAGCAGCATACAGGGAAACACCGGGGAGCTGTTTTTT
d_call: NA; v_call: TRBV7-2; clone_size: NA; j_call: TRBJ2-7; cdr3_aa: CASSPLYEQYF; cdr3_nt: TGTGCCAGCAGCCCCCTCTACGAGCAGTACTTC
d_call: NA; v_call: TRBV19; clone_size: NA; j_call: TRBJ1-6; cdr3_aa: CASTGLPNSPLHF; cdr3_nt: TGTGCCAGTACAGGCCTTCCGAATTCACCCCTCCACTTT
d_call: TRBD1; v_call: TRBV5-1; clone_size: NA; j_call: TRBJ2-2; cdr3_aa: CASSIYRGVDTGELFF; cdr3_nt: TGCGCCAGCAGCATCTACAGGGGGGTCGACACCGGGGAGCTGTTTTTT
d_call: NA; v_call: TRBV7-8; clone_size: NA; j_call: TRBJ1-2; cdr3_aa: CASSPRREGSNYGYTF; cdr3_nt: TGTGCCAGCAGCCCCCGCCGGGAGGGATCTAACTATGGCTACACCTTC
d_call: TRBD1; v_call: TRBV3-1/TRBV3-2; clone_size: NA; j_call: TRBJ1-4; cdr3_aa: CASSLGTGRGEKLFF; cdr3_nt: TGTGCCAGCAGCCTTGGGACAGGGCGGGGTGAAAAACTGTTTTTT
d_call: TRBD1; v_call: TRBV5-5; clone_size: NA; j_call: TRBJ2-1; cdr3_aa: CASSPGTGYNEQFF; cdr3_nt: TGTGCCAGCAGCCCAGGGACAGGCTACAATGAGCAGTTCTTC
d_call: NA; v_call: TRBV28; clone_size: NA; j_call: TRBJ1-2; cdr3_aa: CASSPLGQPYGYTF; cdr3_nt: TGTGCCAGCAGTCCCCTCGGACAGCCCTATGGCTACACCTTC
d_call: NA; v_call: TRBV3-1/TRBV3-2; clone_size: NA; j_call: TRBJ1-2; cdr3_aa: CASSHKGHYGYTF; cdr3_nt: TGTGCCAGCAGCCACAAGGGGCACTATGGCTACACCTTC
d_call: TRBD1; v_call: TRBV29-1; clone_size: NA; j_call: TRBJ1-2; cdr3_aa: CSVAFRDRGSYTF; cdr3_nt: TGCAGCGTCGCATTCCGGGACAGGGGGAGCTACACCTTC
d_call: TRBD1; v_call: TRBV9; clone_size: NA; j_call: TRBJ2-5; cdr3_aa: CASSDTGQVAGAQYF; cdr3_nt: TGTGCCAGCAGCGATACAGGACAGGTGGCCGGGGCCCAGTACTTC
d_call: TRBD1; v_call: TRBV27; clone_size: NA; j_call: TRBJ1-5; cdr3_aa: CASRELRPGGHQPQHF; cdr3_nt: TGTGCCAGCAGGGAGCTCCGACCAGGGGGGCACCAGCCCCAGCATTTT
d_call: TRBD2; v_call: TRBV5-4; clone_size: NA; j_call: TRBJ2-1; cdr3_aa: CASSLAGRAVGNEQFF; cdr3_nt: TGTGCCAGCAGCTTGGCCGGGAGGGCCGTTGGCAATGAGCAGTTCTTC
d_call: TRBD2; v_call: TRBV5-1; clone_size: NA; j_call: TRBJ2-3; cdr3_aa: CASSLGGLAGGSDTQYF; cdr3_nt: TGCGCCAGCAGCTTGGGGGGACTAGCGGGAGGGAGCGATACGCAGTATTTT
d_call: NA; v_call: TRBV2; clone_size: NA; j_call: TRBJ1-5; cdr3_aa: CASGGGGLTQPQHF; cdr3_nt: TGTGCCAGCGGTGGGGGGGGCTTGACTCAGCCCCAGCATTTT
d_call: NA; v_call: TRBV5-5; clone_size: NA; j_call: TRBJ2-3; cdr3_aa: CASSLPADTQYF; cdr3_nt: TGTGCCAGCAGCTTGCCCGCAGATACGCAGTATTTT
d_call: NA; v_call: TRBV4-3; clone_size: NA; j_call: TRBJ1-2; cdr3_aa: CASSRDALDGYTF; cdr3_nt: TGCGCCAGCAGCCGAGATGCACTCGATGGCTACACCTTC
d_call: TRBD1; v_call: TRBV5-8; clone_size: NA; j_call: TRBJ2-5; cdr3_aa: CASSYGTGGQETQYF; cdr3_nt: TGTGCCAGCAGCTACGGGACAGGGGGCCAAGAGACCCAGTACTTC
d_call: TRBD1; v_call: TRBV12-5; clone_size: once; j_call: TRBJ1-1; cdr3_aa: CASGLVSGQGKNTEAFF; cdr3_nt: TGTGCTAGTGGTTTGGTATCTGGACAGGGAAAGAACACTGAAGCTTTCTTT
d_call: NA; v_call: TRBV7-2; clone_size: NA; j_call: TRBJ2-1; cdr3_aa: CASSLLGAQGEQFF; cdr3_nt: TGTGCCAGCAGCTTACTTGGGGCGCAGGGTGAGCAGTTCTTC
d_call: TRBD2; v_call: TRBV7-2; clone_size: NA; j_call: TRBJ2-3; cdr3_aa: CASSPRLAGGPGTDTQYF; cdr3_nt: TGTGCCAGCAGCCCGCGACTAGCGGGAGGGCCGGGGACAGATACGCAGTATTTT
d_call: TRBD1; v_call: TRBV12-3/TRBV12-4; clone_size: NA; j_call: TRBJ1-2; cdr3_aa: CASSRGTGAGYTF; cdr3_nt: TGTGCCAGCAGTCGGGGGACAGGGGCCGGCTACACCTTC
d_call: NA; v_call: TRBV20-1; clone_size: NA; j_call: TRBJ1-6; cdr3_aa: CSASSGDNSPLHF; cdr3_nt: TGCAGTGCTAGTTCGGGGGATAATTCACCCCTCCACTTT
d_call: NA; v_call: TRBV27; clone_size: NA; j_call: TRBJ2-7; cdr3_aa: CASSLDQGYYEQYF; cdr3_nt: TGTGCCAGCAGTTTAGACCAGGGATACTACGAGCAGTACTTC
d_call: NA; v_call: TRBV27; clone_size: medium-sized; j_call: TRBJ1-3; cdr3_aa: CASSLSSGGSGNTIYF; cdr3_nt: TGTGCCAGCAGTTTATCCTCGGGGGGCTCTGGAAACACCATATATTTT
d_call: NA; v_call: TRBV13; clone_size: NA; j_call: TRBJ2-2; cdr3_aa: CASSPQRTNTGELFF; cdr3_nt: TGTGCCAGCAGCCCTCAGCGGACGAACACCGGGGAGCTGTTTTTT
d_call: NA; v_call: TRBV15; clone_size: NA; j_call: TRBJ1-2; cdr3_aa: CATSRGHNYGYTF; cdr3_nt: TGTGCCACCAGCAGAGGACATAACTATGGCTACACCTTC
d_call: TRBD1; v_call: TRBV7-9; clone_size: NA; j_call: TRBJ1-4; cdr3_aa: CASSRQGGEEKLFF; cdr3_nt: TGTGCCAGCAGCCGACAGGGGGGAGAAGAAAAACTGTTTTTT
d_call: NA; v_call: TRBV28; clone_size: NA; j_call: TRBJ2-7; cdr3_aa: CASSLGLGEQYF; cdr3_nt: TGTGCCAGCAGTTTGGGGCTGGGGGAGCAGTACTTC
d_call: TRBD1; v_call: TRBV27; clone_size: NA; j_call: TRBJ2-7; cdr3_aa: CASSVGQVPGEQYF; cdr3_nt: TGTGCCAGCAGTGTCGGACAGGTACCGGGGGAGCAGTACTTC
d_call: NA; v_call: TRBV27; clone_size: NA; j_call: TRBJ1-5; cdr3_aa: CASSLVRGYQPQHF; cdr3_nt: TGTGCCAGCAGTTTAGTTCGAGGGTATCAGCCCCAGCATTTT
d_call: NA; v_call: TRBV29-1; clone_size: NA; j_call: TRBJ1-5; cdr3_aa: CSVATGDNQPQHF; cdr3_nt: TGCAGCGTTGCCACAGGCGACAATCAGCCCCAGCATTTT
d_call: NA; v_call: TRBV6-5; clone_size: few; j_call: TRBJ1-6; cdr3_aa: CASSIDSLNSPLHF; cdr3_nt: TGTGCCAGCAGTATCGACAGCCTTAATTCACCCCTCCACTTT